The 9 T cell receptor beta chains below were found in one sample sequenced in a study of cytomegalovirus exposure and HLA in healthy donors. This PCR relied on a set of 60 Vbeta primers and 13 Jbeta primers. Repertoires were generated with immunoSEQ multiplex PCR, while TCRdb's copy carries only in-frame clones and drops some. The sample lists around 150,000 clones, 66% occurring once. Sequencing input: PBMCs. The receptors originated from a woman aged 55-70 years in good health and CMV-seronegative.

The genes are TRBV6-5 and TRBJ2-3, with D uncertain. Trimming removed 2 bases from V and 9 bases from J, with 15 bases in between. Germline V gene data show CDR1 as MNHEY and CDR2 as SVGAGI. This CDR3 spans 14 amino acids. In nucleotides, the CDR3 is TGTGCCAGCAGTTACGACCTAGGCCTGAGCACGCAGTATTTT. Translating it yields CASSYDLGLSTQYF.

This clone has a handful of counts. The chain is built from TRBV27 and TRBJ2-5, with 8 positions matching TRBD2. Germline lookup yields CDR1 MNHEY and CDR2 SMNVEV (reference sequence). The trim removed 0 bases at V and 7 bases at J, leaving 4 bases unmatched. This CDR3 comprises 14 residues. CDR3 protein: CASSLSTGGGTQYF. The CDR3 nucleotides read TGTGCCAGCAGTTTATCGACGGGAGGGGGGACCCAGTACTTC.

J is TRBJ2-7 and V is TRBV2; 9 nucleotides agree with TRBD2. The CDR3 length is 11 residues. V lost 10 bases to trimming and J lost 6 bases; unmatched junction nucleotides: 4. The germline V gene encodes CDR1 SNHLY and CDR2 FYNNEI. The CDR3 is CATKGLAEQYF. DNA for the CDR3: TGTGCCACAAAGGGACTAGCCGAGCAGTACTTC. The full variable domain, in which reference TRBV2 and TRBJ2-7 provide the parts outside the CDR3, is EPEVTQTPSHQVTQMGQEVILRCVPISNHLYFYWYRQILGQKVEFLVSFYNNEISEKSEIFDDQFSVERPDGSNFTLKIRSTKLEDSAMYFCATKGLAEQYFGPGTRLTVT.

V gene TRBV28 combines with J gene TRBJ1-2, with a possible D match to TRBD1 (6 bases). Trimming stripped 4 bases from V and 5 bases from J, with 17 bases between. This CDR3 is built from 15 residues. The germline gives CDR1 MDHEN, CDR2 SYDVKM. The DNA for the CDR3 is TGTGCCAGCAGTTCCACCCGAGGACAGATTTATGGCTACACCTTC. Its protein is CASSSTRGQIYGYTF.

The V call is TRBV5-1, the J call TRBJ1-3; unclear D gene. Germline V CDR1 and CDR2: SGHRS, YFSETQ. The CDR3 is 14 residues long. Trimming removed 1 base at V and 4 bases at J, with 9 bases between. CDR3: CASSLRGRGNTIYF. CDR3 coding DNA: TGCGCCAGCAGCTTGAGAGGGAGGGGAAACACCATATATTTT.

V gene TRBV5-8 combines with J gene TRBJ1-2; possible D gene TRBD1, 6 bases. Trimming took 5 bases from V and 5 from J, leaving 16 bases between them. The CDR3 runs to 14 residues. CDR1 is SGHTS and CDR2 is YDEGEE in the germline V gene. The CDR3 here is CASSMGGGPYGYTF. CDR3 DNA sequence: TGTGCCAGCAGTATGGGAGGGGGACCTTATGGCTACACCTTC.

In the case of this clone: One junction end does not reproduce the germline sequence, and a read error may be involved. The chain has TRBV7-9 and TRBJ1-1; D gene unclear. The germline gives CDR1 SEHNR, CDR2 FQNEAQ (reference sequence). The CDR3 has 13 residues. CDR3 in DNA: TGTTCCAGCAGCCTACGGACGGGGAATGAAGCTTTCTTT. Its translation: CSSSLRTGNEAFF. The full variable domain, with the rest looked up from reference TRBV7-9 and TRBJ1-1, is DTGVSQNPRHKITKRGQNVTFRCDPISEHNRLYWYRQTLGQGPEFLTYFQNEAQLEKSRLLSDRFSAERPKGSFSTLEIQRTEQGDSAMYLCSSSLRTGNEAFFGQGTRLTVV.

This clone was seen a few times. This chain links TRBV5-1 with TRBJ2-2, with 7 bases fitting TRBD1. Germline-derived CDR1 and CDR2 are SGHRS and YFSETQ. V trimming: 4 bases; J trimming: 2 bases; junction bases outside the gene matches: 5. The CDR3 is 15 residues long. As DNA, the CDR3 is TGCGCCAGCAGCACCGGGACAGACAACACCGGGGAGCTGTTTTTT. This codes for CASSTGTDNTGELFF.

V is TRBV2 and J is TRBJ2-5, with D tentatively TRBD2 (6 bases). CDR1 SNHLY and CDR2 FYNNEI come from the germline V gene. This CDR3 has 13 residues. Deletions cut 4 bases from V and 2 bases from J, with 8 bases between. CDR3 residues: CASSVRGQETQYF. The CDR3 DNA reads as TGTGCCAGCAGTGTCCGGGGGCAAGAGACCCAGTACTTC.